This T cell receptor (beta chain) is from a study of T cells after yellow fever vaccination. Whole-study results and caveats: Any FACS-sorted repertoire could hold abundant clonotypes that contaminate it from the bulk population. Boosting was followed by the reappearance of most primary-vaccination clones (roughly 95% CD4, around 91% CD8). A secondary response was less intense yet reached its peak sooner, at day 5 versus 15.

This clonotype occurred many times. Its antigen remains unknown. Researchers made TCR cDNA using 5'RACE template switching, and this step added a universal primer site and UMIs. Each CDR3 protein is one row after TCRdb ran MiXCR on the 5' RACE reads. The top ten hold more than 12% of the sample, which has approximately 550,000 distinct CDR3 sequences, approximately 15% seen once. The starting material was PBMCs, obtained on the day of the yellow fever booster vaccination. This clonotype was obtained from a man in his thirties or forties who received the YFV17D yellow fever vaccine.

CDR3 bases: TGCGCCAGCAGTCTAGCGGTTAGCTCCTACAATGAGCAGTTCTTC. It encodes CASSLAVSSYNEQFF. V usage is TRBV5-1 and J usage is TRBJ2-1; TRBD2 agrees at 7 bases. The CDR3 sequence is 15 residues long. V lost 5 bases to trimming and J lost 0 bases; unmatched junction nucleotides: 5. In germline, CDR1 is SGHRS, CDR2 YFSETQ.